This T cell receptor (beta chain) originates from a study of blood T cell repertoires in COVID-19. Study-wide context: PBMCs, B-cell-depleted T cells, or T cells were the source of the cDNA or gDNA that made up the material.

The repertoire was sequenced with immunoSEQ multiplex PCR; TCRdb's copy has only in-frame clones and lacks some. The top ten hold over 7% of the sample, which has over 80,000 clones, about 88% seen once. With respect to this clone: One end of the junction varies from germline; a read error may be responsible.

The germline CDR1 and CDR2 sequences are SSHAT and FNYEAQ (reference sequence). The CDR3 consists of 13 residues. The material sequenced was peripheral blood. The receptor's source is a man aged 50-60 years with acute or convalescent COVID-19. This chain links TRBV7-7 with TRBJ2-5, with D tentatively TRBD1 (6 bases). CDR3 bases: TGTGCTAGCAGCTTAGCAGGGGTCGAGACCCAGTACTTC. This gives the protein CASSLAGVETQYF.